This record covers a single T cell receptor (beta chain). Selected positively for CCR7 and CD45RO-negative, naive CD8 cells excluded terminally differentiated effector memory CD45RA+ cells. The data originate from a study of shared clonotypes between healthy human individuals. Study-level background: CD8 memory received one plate per donor, CD8 naive two, CD4 memory three and CD4 naive three.

Trimming left V 5 bases short and J 0 bases short, with 15 bases between. Looked up from germline, CDR1 is MNHEY and CDR2 is SMNVEV (reference sequence). This CDR3 is built from 16 residues. Assay used: immunoSEQ multiplex PCR; TCRdb lists only in-frame clones, some missing. The sample includes around 2,100,000 clones, around 96% of them seen just once. This receptor was identified in a young man in good health. The V and J genes are TRBV27 and TRBJ2-3; no firm D call. Sequenced: naive CD8+ T cells sorted from blood. CDR3: CASSLLTISSTDTQYF. The CDR3 DNA sequence: TGTGCCAGCAGTCTATTGACGATCTCTAGCACAGATACGCAGTATTTT.